The entry below describes one T cell receptor beta chain. This sample is part of a study of blood T cell repertoires in COVID-19. Generated by immunoSEQ multiplex PCR, the TCRdb table keeps only in-frame clones and is missing some. The repertoire consists of 100,000 to 150,000 clones, with around 88% occurring once and the leading ten covering around 4.5%. The CDR3 has 15 residues. V shed 5 bases, J shed 2 bases, and the junction held 7 bases outside the gene matches. From germline, CDR1 is SGHAT and CDR2 FQNNGV. The sequenced material came from peripheral blood. This rearrangement joins TRBV11-2 to TRBJ2-5; TRBD2 matches at 8 bases. This TCR was sampled from a man aged 55 to 70 with COVID-19, enrolled during active disease. The CDR3 bases are TGTGCCAGCAGCCGAGGCGGGGGGCGTCAAGAGACCCAGTACTTC. Translated, it gives CASSRGGGRQETQYF.